This T cell receptor beta chain was recovered during a study of cytomegalovirus exposure and HLA in healthy donors. Study-level findings and limits: Cytomegalovirus-associated TCR beta chains were listed, numbering some 150.

As for this clone: Antigen: not known.

Clones were read by immunoSEQ multiplex PCR, and TCRdb kept only the in-frame ones, dropping some. The repertoire holds more than 85,000 clones, roughly 90% seen once, with almost 1.5% in the top ten. This CDR3 is built from 15 residues. The ends were cut back, 2 bases at V and 3 bases at J, with 12 bases in the middle. Germline V gene sequence: CDR1 MNHNS, CDR2 SASEGT. This clonotype originated in a woman in her twenties or thirties in good health and CMV-seropositive. Sequenced input: PBMCs. The chain joins TRBV6-1 to TRBJ2-3; maybe TRBD2 (5 bases). The CDR3 DNA sequence: TGTGCCAGCAGTGAATATTTGCGGGTAACAGATACGCAGTATTTT. Protein sequence: CASSEYLRVTDTQYF.